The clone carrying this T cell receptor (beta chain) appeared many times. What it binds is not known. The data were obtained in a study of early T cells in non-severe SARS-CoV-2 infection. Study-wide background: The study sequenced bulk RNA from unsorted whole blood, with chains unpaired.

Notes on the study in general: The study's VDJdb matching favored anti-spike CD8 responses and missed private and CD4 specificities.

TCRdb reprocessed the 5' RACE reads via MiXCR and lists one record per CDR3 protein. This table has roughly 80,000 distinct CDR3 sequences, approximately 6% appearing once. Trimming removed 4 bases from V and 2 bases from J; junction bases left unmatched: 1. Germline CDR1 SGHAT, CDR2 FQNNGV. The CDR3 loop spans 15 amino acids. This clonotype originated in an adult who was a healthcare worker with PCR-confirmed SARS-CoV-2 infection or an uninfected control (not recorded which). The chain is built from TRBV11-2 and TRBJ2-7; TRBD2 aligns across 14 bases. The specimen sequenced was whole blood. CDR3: CASSSTSGGAYEQYF. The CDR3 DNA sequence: TGTGCCAGCAGCTCGACTAGCGGGGGGGCCTACGAGCAGTACTTC.